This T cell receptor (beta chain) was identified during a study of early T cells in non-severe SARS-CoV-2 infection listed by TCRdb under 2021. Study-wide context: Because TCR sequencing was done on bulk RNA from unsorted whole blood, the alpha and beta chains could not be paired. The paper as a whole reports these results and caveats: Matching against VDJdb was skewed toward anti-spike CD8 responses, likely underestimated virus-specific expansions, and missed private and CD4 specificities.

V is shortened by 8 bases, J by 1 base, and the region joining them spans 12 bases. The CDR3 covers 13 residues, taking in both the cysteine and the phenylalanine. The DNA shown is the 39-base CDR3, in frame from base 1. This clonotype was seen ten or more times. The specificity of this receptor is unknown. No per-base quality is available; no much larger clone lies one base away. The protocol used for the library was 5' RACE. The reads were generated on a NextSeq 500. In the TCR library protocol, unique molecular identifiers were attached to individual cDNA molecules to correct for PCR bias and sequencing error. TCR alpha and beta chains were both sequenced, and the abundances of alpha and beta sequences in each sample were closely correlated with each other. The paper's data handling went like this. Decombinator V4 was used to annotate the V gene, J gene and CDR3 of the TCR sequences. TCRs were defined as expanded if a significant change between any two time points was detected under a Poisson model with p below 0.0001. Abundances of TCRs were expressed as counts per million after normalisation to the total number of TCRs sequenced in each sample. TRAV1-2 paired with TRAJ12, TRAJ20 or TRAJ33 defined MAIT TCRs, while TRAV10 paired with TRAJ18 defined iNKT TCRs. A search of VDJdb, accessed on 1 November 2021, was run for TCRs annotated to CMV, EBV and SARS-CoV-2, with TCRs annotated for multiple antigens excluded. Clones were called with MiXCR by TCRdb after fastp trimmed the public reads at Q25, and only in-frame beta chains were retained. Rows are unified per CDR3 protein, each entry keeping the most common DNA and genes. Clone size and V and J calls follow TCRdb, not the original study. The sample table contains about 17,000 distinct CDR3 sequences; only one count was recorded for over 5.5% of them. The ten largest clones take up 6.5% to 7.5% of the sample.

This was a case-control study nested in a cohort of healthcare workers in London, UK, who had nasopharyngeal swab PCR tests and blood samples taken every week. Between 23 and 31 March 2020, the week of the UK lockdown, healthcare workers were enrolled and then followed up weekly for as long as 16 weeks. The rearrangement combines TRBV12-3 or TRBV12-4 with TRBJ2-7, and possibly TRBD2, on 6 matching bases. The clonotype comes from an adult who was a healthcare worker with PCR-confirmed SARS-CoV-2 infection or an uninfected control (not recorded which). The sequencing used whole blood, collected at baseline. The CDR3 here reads CASLMGGSYEQYF. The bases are TGTGCCAGCCTGATGGGAGGATCCTACGAGCAGTACTTC.